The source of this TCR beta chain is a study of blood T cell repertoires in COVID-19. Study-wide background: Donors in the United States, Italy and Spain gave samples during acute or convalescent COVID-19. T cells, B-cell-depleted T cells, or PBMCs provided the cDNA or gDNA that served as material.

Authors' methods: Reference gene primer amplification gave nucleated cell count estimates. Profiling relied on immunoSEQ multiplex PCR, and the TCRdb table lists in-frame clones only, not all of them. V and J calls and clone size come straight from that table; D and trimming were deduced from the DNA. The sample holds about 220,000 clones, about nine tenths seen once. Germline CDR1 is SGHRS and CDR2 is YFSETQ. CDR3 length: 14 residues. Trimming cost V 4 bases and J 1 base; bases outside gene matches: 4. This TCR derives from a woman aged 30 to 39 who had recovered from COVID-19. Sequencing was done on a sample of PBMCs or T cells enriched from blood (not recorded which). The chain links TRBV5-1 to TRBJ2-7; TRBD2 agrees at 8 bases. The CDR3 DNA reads TGCGCCAGCAGCCACAGCGGGAGTTCCTACGAGCAGTACTTC. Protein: CASSHSGSSYEQYF.